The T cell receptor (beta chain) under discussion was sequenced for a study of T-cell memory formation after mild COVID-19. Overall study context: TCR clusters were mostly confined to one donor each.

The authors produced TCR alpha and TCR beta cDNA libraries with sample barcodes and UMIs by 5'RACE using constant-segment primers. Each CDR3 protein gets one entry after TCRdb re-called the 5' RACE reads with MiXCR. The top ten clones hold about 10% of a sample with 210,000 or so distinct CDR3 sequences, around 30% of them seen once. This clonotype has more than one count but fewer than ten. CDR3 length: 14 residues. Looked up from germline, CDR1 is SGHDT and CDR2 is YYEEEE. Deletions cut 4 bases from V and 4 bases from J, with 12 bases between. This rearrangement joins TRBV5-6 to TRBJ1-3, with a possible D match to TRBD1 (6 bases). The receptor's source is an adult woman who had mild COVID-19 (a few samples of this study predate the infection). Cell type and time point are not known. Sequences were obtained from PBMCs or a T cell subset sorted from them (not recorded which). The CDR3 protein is CASSPQDSGNTIYF. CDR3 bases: TGTGCCAGCAGCCCACAGGACAGCGGAAACACCATATATTTT.